The rows below give T cell receptor beta chains drawn from one sample of a study of blood T cell repertoires in COVID-19. Only in-frame clones appear in the TCRdb table, and some are missing; sequencing was by immunoSEQ multiplex PCR. The table records roughly 120,000 clones, 90% of them present only once. Material: peripheral blood. The receptors were gathered from a human donor with active COVID-19. The donor label of this sample is uncertain. The CDR3 runs from the conserved cysteine through the conserved F or W. The D gene is left open where the match is weak. Clone size is shown for a subset of rows, as once, few, many or a class of expanded clone.

CDR3aa	CDR3nt	abundance	d_gene	v_gene	j_gene
CASSLTNGIYYGYTF	TGTGCCAGCAGCTTAACAAACGGGATTTACTATGGCTACACCTTC	.	.	TRBV7-9	TRBJ1-2
CAWGSGGGSGEQFF	TGTGCCTGGGGGTCTGGGGGGGGGTCGGGTGAGCAGTTCTTC	.	TRBD2	TRBV30	TRBJ2-1
CASSLWWAATSSYNEQFF	TGTGCCAGCAGCCTCTGGTGGGCAGCCACGAGCTCCTACAATGAGCAGTTCTTC	.	.	TRBV7-2	TRBJ2-1
CASSPRLELFF	TGTGCCAGCAGCCCGCGACTCGAGCTGTTTTTT	.	.	TRBV11-2	TRBJ2-2
CASSELFGYNEQFF	TGTGCCAGCAGTGAACTATTCGGGTACAATGAGCAGTTCTTC	.	.	TRBV2	TRBJ2-1
CASRRTGSYNEQFF	TGTGCCAGTAGAAGGACAGGCTCCTACAATGAGCAGTTCTTC	.	TRBD1	TRBV19	TRBJ2-1
CASSRNREPYNEQFF	TGTGCCAGCAGCCGGAACAGGGAACCTTACAATGAGCAGTTCTTC	.	.	TRBV5-6	TRBJ2-1
CASSEALSGVTYGYTF	TGTGCCAGCAGTGAAGCGCTCTCAGGGGTTACCTATGGCTACACCTTC	.	.	TRBV2	TRBJ1-2
CASSRESSYNSPLHF	TGCGCCAGCAGCCGGGAGAGCTCCTATAATTCACCCCTCCACTTT	.	.	TRBV5-1	TRBJ1-6
CASSEERGRGFF	TGTGCCAGCAGTGAAGAGAGGGGGAGAGGGTTCTTC	.	.	TRBV6-1	TRBJ2-1
CASSRGGGETQYF	TGTGCCAGCAGCCGCGGGGGAGGGGAGACCCAGTACTTC	.	TRBD2	TRBV13	TRBJ2-5
CATRDRRGRADTQYF	TGTGCCACCAGGGATAGAAGGGGGAGGGCAGATACGCAGTATTTT	once	.	TRBV15	TRBJ2-3
CASRGDYLTYEQYF	TGCGCCAGCAGGGGGGACTACCTAACCTACGAGCAGTACTTC	.	TRBD2	TRBV5-1	TRBJ2-7
CASSSALRRTGDNYGYTF	TGTGCCAGCTCATCGGCCCTGAGACGGACAGGGGATAACTATGGCTACACCTTC	.	TRBD1	TRBV18	TRBJ1-2
CASSLRQAGTGELFF	TGCGCCAGCAGCTTGAGGCAGGCCGGAACCGGGGAGCTGTTTTTT	.	.	TRBV5-1	TRBJ2-2
CASSFKLAVGTDTQYF	TGTGCCAGCAGCTTTAAACTAGCGGTGGGCACAGATACGCAGTATTTT	.	TRBD2	TRBV5-4	TRBJ2-3
CASSAQRQGYLGNEQFF	TGTGCCAGCAGTGCGCAACGACAGGGCTACTTGGGGAATGAGCAGTTCTTC	.	TRBD1	TRBV2	TRBJ2-1
CASSSVRQGGRSYNSPLHF	TGTGCCAGCAGCTCCGTCCGACAGGGAGGCCGATCCTATAATTCACCCCTCCACTTT	.	TRBD1	TRBV11-2	TRBJ1-6
CASRGDRIPLLGYTF	TGCGCCAGCAGGGGCGACAGGATTCCCCTCTTAGGCTACACCTTC	.	.	TRBV10-1	TRBJ1-2
CASSSNRGGNEQFF	TGTGCCAGCAGCTCCAACCGAGGAGGGAATGAGCAGTTCTTC	.	.	TRBV6-5	TRBJ2-1
CASSDWEETQYF	TGTGCCAGCTCCGACTGGGAAGAGACCCAGTACTTC	.	.	TRBV19	TRBJ2-5
CASSQPGTGSGELFF	TGCGCCAGCAGCCAACCAGGGACAGGCTCCGGGGAGCTGTTTTTT	once	TRBD1	TRBV4-3	TRBJ2-2
CASSLTGAGYTF	TGTGCCAGCAGTTTAACTGGGGCTGGCTACACCTTC	.	.	TRBV12-3/TRBV12-4	TRBJ1-2
CASSYSLRFLNYGYTF	TGTGCCAGCAGTTACTCGCTCAGATTCCTTAACTATGGCTACACCTTC	.	.	TRBV6-2/TRBV6-3	TRBJ1-2
CASSPPGWTGGSTDTQYF	TGTGCCAGCTCACCACCGGGGTGGACAGGGGGAAGCACAGATACGCAGTATTTT	.	TRBD1	TRBV18	TRBJ2-3
CASSGRGATNEKLFF	TGTGCCAGTAGCGGACGGGGGGCCACTAATGAAAAATTGTTTTTT	once	.	TRBV19	TRBJ1-4